In this sample, the clone carrying this TCR beta chain turned up a few times. Its antigen is unknown. The sample originates from a study of T-cell memory formation after mild COVID-19. Overall study results and limits: Contracting clones, day 15 to 85, had balanced CD4/CD8, and later expanders favored CD4+.

TCRdb called the 5' RACE reads again in MiXCR, with one record for every CDR3 protein. The sample lists approximately 410,000 distinct CDR3 sequences; about 25% were seen once. This CDR3 is built from 13 residues. The trim removed 6 bases at V and 4 bases at J, leaving 5 bases unmatched. Germline CDR1 is MNHEY and CDR2 is SMNVEV (reference sequence). V gene TRBV27 combines with J gene TRBJ2-7; TRBD1 aligns across 8 bases. The clonotype comes from an adult woman who had mild COVID-19 (a few samples of this study predate the infection). Cell type and time point are not known. Sequencing input: PBMCs or a T cell subset sorted from them (not recorded which). CDR3 in amino acids: CASSPNRGYEQYF. The DNA for the CDR3 is TGTGCCAGCAGCCCTAACAGGGGGTACGAGCAGTACTTC.